This T cell receptor beta chain was sequenced in a study of Ad26.COV2.S vaccination and SARS-CoV-2 variants. As for the study in general: The trial was COV1001 and the donor's arm was Ad26.COV2.S. Recipients of Ad26.COV2.S got it intramuscularly, once or twice 56 days apart. Study-wide points: An underestimation of total T cell responses may have resulted from the TCR breadth and depth analyses. In vaccinated individuals, spike-specific CD8+ and CD4+ T cell responses reportedly displayed substantial breadth.

Comments on this clone: Its specificity is unknown.

Using immunoSEQ multiplex PCR, the repertoire was profiled, and TCRdb retains in-frame clones only, with some absent. The sample includes around 250,000 clones, roughly 86% of them seen just once. The CDR3 runs 17 residues. V dropped 0 bases and J dropped 3 bases, with 18 bases sitting between them. Germline CDR1 is LGHNA and CDR2 is YSLEER. Described treatment: over 15 received Ad26.COV2.S at low or high dose, single or two shots; roughly 5 received placebo; per-sample allocation not given. Sampling took place 63 days after the first vaccine or placebo injection. The sequence derives from a person aged 18-60 years who received the Ad26.COV2.S COVID-19 vaccine or a placebo. The chain uses TRBV4-3 and TRBJ2-7; the D is unclear. The sample in question was peripheral blood, obtained in a trial of Ad26.COV2.S vaccine versus placebo. Written as DNA, the CDR3 is TGCGCCAGCAGCCAAGATGCCCTCGGCGTTGGGCACTACGAGCAGTACTTC. As protein: CASSQDALGVGHYEQYF.